The T cell receptor beta chain described here comes from a study of cytomegalovirus exposure and HLA in healthy donors. Study-wide background: Sequencing of 150 million to 200 million T cells in an earlier analysis found 100 million to 140 million unique TCR beta sequences.

This clone has a single count. The PCR ran on 60 Vbeta and 13 Jbeta primers. This table comes from immunoSEQ multiplex PCR, and its TCRdb copy is limited to in-frame clones, with some not included. The sample includes about 130,000 clones, around three quarters seen only once; the top ten take 0.95% to 1.5%. The sample was PBMCs. The source is a female donor in good health and CMV-seronegative.

The CDR3, as DNA: TGTGCCAGCAGTTTAAAACTCGGGGAGCTGTTTTTT. Translating gives CASSLKLGELFF. The rearrangement joins TRBV28 to TRBJ2-2, with D unresolved. Germline lookup yields CDR1 MDHEN and CDR2 SYDVKM. This CDR3 contains 12 residues. The V and J ends lost 2 bases and 7 bases respectively, with 5 bases between them. The full variable domain, its missing parts supplied by reference TRBV28 and TRBJ2-2, is DVKVTQSSRYLVKRTGEKVFLECVQDMDHENMFWYRQDPGLGLRLIYFSYDVKMKEKGDIPEGYSVSREKKERFSLILESASTNQTSMYLCASSLKLGELFFGEGSRLTVL.